The clone carrying this T cell receptor beta chain appeared many times. Its target is unknown. TCRdb processed the 5' RACE reads anew with MiXCR; each CDR3 protein has one entry. There are 15,000 or so distinct CDR3 sequences in the sample; under 8.5% occur only once, and around 33% lies in the top ten. This sample is part of a study of CD8 T cells in ankylosing spondylitis. The CDR3 sequence is 12 residues long. V lost 6 bases to trimming and J lost 2 bases, with 8 bases between them. The V gene's germline CDR1 is SGHRS and CDR2 YFSETQ. General study findings and limits: Matched ankylosing spondylitis synovial fluid reportedly contained a significantly enriched population of disease-linked clones.

This TCR was recovered from a male donor with ankylosing spondylitis or in good health (not recorded which). Specimen: blood. The chain uses TRBV5-1 and TRBJ1-1; D is undetermined. CDR3 in amino acids: CASKLENTEAFF. The CDR3 DNA is TGCGCCAGCAAACTCGAAAACACTGAAGCTTTCTTT.